Listed below are T cell receptor beta chains from one sample, sequenced in a study of cytomegalovirus exposure and HLA in healthy donors. TCRdb's copy holds only in-frame clones and misses some; the assay was immunoSEQ multiplex PCR. The sample holds around 130,000 clones, roughly 75% seen once. Sequenced sample: PBMCs. The receptors shown here come from a man aged 25 to 40 in good health and CMV-seronegative. Each CDR3 is given with its conserved first and last residue. Size is stated for part of the rows, as once, few or many counts, or as a class when the clone is expanded.

CDR3 protein: CASSLGAANEQFF
clone size: NA
CDR3 length: 13
V gene: TRBV7-7

CDR3 protein: CASSGPTSYEQYF
clone size: NA
CDR3 length: 13
V gene: TRBV5-1

CDR3 protein: CASSLDGQGGETQYF
clone size: NA
CDR3 length: 15
V gene: TRBV5-6

CDR3 protein: CATQGTSGGTGELFF
clone size: NA
CDR3 length: 15
V gene: TRBV2

CDR3 protein: CAWSLGQGESSTLHF
clone size: NA
CDR3 length: 15
V gene: TRBV30

CDR3 protein: CASSDRDYDTGELFF
clone size: few
CDR3 length: 15
V gene: TRBV7-6

CDR3 protein: CASSYGRRSYEQYF
clone size: NA
CDR3 length: 14
V gene: TRBV6-6

CDR3 protein: CASSLGTGVWEQFF
clone size: NA
CDR3 length: 14
V gene: TRBV5-1

CDR3 protein: CAWSVPSAYEQYF
clone size: NA
CDR3 length: 13
V gene: TRBV30

CDR3 protein: CASSWDRLGEKLFF
clone size: NA
CDR3 length: 14
V gene: TRBV28

CDR3 protein: CASSLAGGFYNEQFF
clone size: NA
CDR3 length: 15
V gene: TRBV7-9

CDR3 protein: CASSSTDPTGRNTEAFF
clone size: NA
CDR3 length: 17
V gene: TRBV27

CDR3 protein: CAISESTGKDEQYF
clone size: NA
CDR3 length: 14
V gene: TRBV10-3

CDR3 protein: CASSLGFNNEQFF
clone size: NA
CDR3 length: 13
V gene: TRBV6-5

CDR3 protein: CASSQELGGRVNIQYF
clone size: few
CDR3 length: 16
V gene: TRBV4-1

CDR3 protein: CATMDALGGEKLFF
clone size: few
CDR3 length: 14
V gene: TRBV10-3

CDR3 protein: CSVLADRVRGYTF
clone size: NA
CDR3 length: 13
V gene: TRBV29-1